Listed below are T cell receptor beta chains from one sample, sequenced in a study of identical twins. TCRdb called the 5' RACE reads again in MiXCR, with one record for every CDR3 protein. Of 450,000 to 600,000 distinct CDR3 sequences in the sample, approximately 20% were seen once. These sequences were also reported in another study, on yellow fever vaccine responses in identical twins.

The sample was CD4+ T cells sorted from blood. The receptors originated from a woman under 30 in good health. CDR3s include the opening cysteine and the closing phenylalanine or tryptophan. Each record gives: CDR3 protein, CDR3 DNA, CDR3 length, D gene, V gene, J gene, clone size. The D gene is left open where the match is weak. Where a row states a size, it is once, few, many or the class of an expanded clone; other rows omit it.

CASSLRMSYNEQFF	TGTGCCAGCAGTTTACGCATGTCCTACAATGAGCAGTTCTTC	14	-	TRBV12-3/TRBV12-4	TRBJ2-1	-
CASSPGTSTYNEQFF	TGCGCCAGCAGCCCTGGGACTAGTACTTACAATGAGCAGTTCTTC	15	TRBD2	TRBV5-1	TRBJ2-1	-
CASSLGASGRLDEQFF	TGTGCCAGCAGCTTGGGGGCTAGCGGGCGTCTCGATGAGCAGTTCTTC	16	TRBD2	TRBV5-5	TRBJ2-1	-
CASSLFYDRGLGGANVLTF	TGCGCCAGCAGCTTGTTTTACGACAGGGGGCTCGGTGGGGCCAACGTCCTGACTTTC	19	TRBD1	TRBV5-1	TRBJ2-6	few
CASSEGANYGYTF	TGTGCCAGCAGTGAAGGGGCTAACTATGGCTACACCTTC	13	-	TRBV25-1	TRBJ1-2	many
CASSLWDDQETQYF	TGTGCCAGCAGCTTATGGGACGACCAAGAGACCCAGTACTTC	14	-	TRBV11-2	TRBJ2-5	-
CASSLAREAGYTF	TGCGCCAGCAGCTTGGCGAGGGAAGCTGGCTACACCTTC	13	-	TRBV5-1	TRBJ1-2	-
CASRTTRTSGNEQFF	TGTGCCAGCAGAACTACACGGACTAGCGGGAATGAGCAGTTCTTC	15	TRBD2	TRBV28	TRBJ2-1	few
CASSVSTGPNTEAFF	TGCGCCAGCAGCGTATCGACAGGCCCGAACACTGAAGCTTTCTTT	15	-	TRBV5-1	TRBJ1-1	few
CASSLWGSNYGYTF	TGTGCCAGCAGTTTATGGGGGTCTAACTATGGCTACACCTTC	14	-	TRBV12-3/TRBV12-4	TRBJ1-2	-
CASSEHRGLAHWTDTQYF	TGTGCCAGCAGCGAACACAGAGGACTGGCCCATTGGACAGATACGCAGTATTTT	18	-	TRBV9	TRBJ2-3	few
CSAPGQSSTDTQYF	TGCAGTGCACCGGGACAGTCTAGCACAGATACGCAGTATTTT	14	TRBD1	TRBV20-1	TRBJ2-3	-
CASSLAFPPRSSLSNEQFF	TGTGCCAGCAGCTTAGCCTTCCCCCCGCGTTCTAGTCTGTCAAATGAGCAGTTCTTC	19	-	TRBV7-2	TRBJ2-1	-
CATSDFGTSDEDTQYF	TGTGCCACCAGTGATTTCGGGACTAGCGATGAAGATACGCAGTATTTT	16	TRBD2	TRBV24-1	TRBJ2-3	-
CASRNRNGAAEAFF	TGTGCCAGCAGAAATCGTAACGGGGCCGCTGAAGCTTTCTTT	14	-	TRBV12-3/TRBV12-4	TRBJ1-1	-
CASSLTAPTSGTREQYF	TGTGCCAGCAGCTTAACAGCCCCGACTAGCGGGACGAGGGAGCAGTACTTC	17	TRBD2	TRBV7-3	TRBJ2-7	-
CASSIELDRGELFF	TGTGCCAGTAGTATTGAGCTAGATCGCGGGGAGCTGTTTTTT	14	-	TRBV19	TRBJ2-2	-